This T cell receptor beta chain was obtained from a study of cytotoxic CD8 clonotypes in ibrutinib-treated CLL. TCRdb's copy holds only in-frame clones and misses some; the assay was immunoSEQ multiplex PCR. The sample gives 150,000 or so clones, approximately 80% of which show up once; less than 6% is in the top ten. Study results and limitations: Baseline-level clonality went beyond age-matched healthy donors and moved in step with circulating CD8+ T-cell counts.

Turning to this clone: Its antigen is unidentified.

V lost 1 base and J lost 4, with 13 bases in between. The germline V gene has CDR1 SGHRS and CDR2 YFSETQ. The CDR3 is made up of 15 amino acids. This sequence was found in a human donor with chronic lymphocytic leukemia. The chain recombines TRBV5-1 with TRBJ2-3; no clear D. The source material was PBMCs, sampled after 24 months of ibrutinib treatment. This CDR3 reads CASSLSGVSPDTQYF. The CDR3 region has the DNA TGCGCCAGCAGCTTGTCCGGTGTCAGCCCAGATACGCAGTATTTT.